These T cell receptor beta chains were read from a single sample in a study of beta chain features in type 1 diabetes. The method was immunoSEQ multiplex PCR; TCRdb's version includes in-frame clones alone and lacks a portion of them. The data hold over 700,000 clones, with 15% to 20% observed a single time. The sample comprised naive CD4+ T cells from blood. All receptors come from a woman aged 18-29 years in good health. CDR3s leave out the opening cysteine and the closing phenylalanine or tryptophan. D genes are given only for firm matches. Clone size is not always given. Where it is, it says once, few, many or a class for expanded clones.

.	.	TRBJ2-3	TRBV7-3	ASSLDGLRADTQY
few	.	TRBJ1-5	TRBV10-3	AISEHLLGSNQPQH
few	.	TRBJ2-3	TRBV18	ASSPAYTDTQY
.	.	TRBJ1-1	TRBV4-1	ASSQDHGGTEAF
many	.	TRBJ1-1	TRBV5-4	ASSSDLNTEAF
.	.	TRBJ2-7	TRBV27	ASSLSSGYYEQY
.	.	TRBJ1-2	TRBV2	ASSESARPYGYT
few	TRBD2	TRBJ2-7	TRBV28	ASSLMGLYYEQY
.	.	TRBJ2-1	TRBV5-1	ASSGGGSYNEQF
.	.	TRBJ2-1	TRBV5-6	ASSLGVAREQF
few	.	TRBJ1-4	TRBV18	ASSPQGSNEKLF
few	.	TRBJ2-5	TRBV11-1	ASRGEKETQY
.	.	TRBJ2-1	TRBV28	ASSRRDGNEQF
few	.	TRBJ2-5	TRBV6-5	ASSYSRVKQETQY
.	TRBD1	TRBJ1-5	TRBV7-8	ASRATGGGNQPQH
few	.	TRBJ2-3	TRBV10-3	AIIGPTDTQY
.	.	TRBJ2-1	TRBV11-2	ASSLDLGPRVL
.	TRBD1	TRBJ1-5	TRBV18	ASSPGTGGIQPQH
.	TRBD2	TRBJ2-7	TRBV5-4	ASSSVAGGLSYEQY
.	TRBD2	TRBJ2-1	TRBV5-1	ASSLAAFRGLANSYNEQF
.	.	TRBJ2-1	TRBV5-4	ASSLSRAVYNEQF
.	TRBD2	TRBJ2-2	TRBV6-1	ASNSGSGTGELF
.	.	TRBJ2-3	TRBV28	ASSFGRPEQLDTQY
few	.	TRBJ2-7	TRBV2	ASSEAYEQY
few	TRBD1	TRBJ1-1	TRBV28	ASRYSRGLHTEAF
.	.	TRBJ2-1	TRBV7-9	ASSLGGAARDSEQF
many	.	TRBJ1-1	TRBV7-9	ASSLVVNTEAF
few	.	TRBJ2-3	TRBV5-6	ASSGTSAGDTQY
.	.	TRBJ2-5	TRBV18	ASSPPQETQY
few	TRBD2	TRBJ2-1	TRBV7-2	ASSLRALAGGSYNEQF
.	.	TRBJ2-3	TRBV6-1	ASSERGVRRTDTQY
.	.	TRBJ2-1	TRBV21-1	ASSKEGSDTGNEQF
.	.	.	TRBV15	ATSRDVQYEQY
.	TRBD2	TRBJ2-2	TRBV7-2	ASSSKRTSRTGELF
few	.	TRBJ2-7	TRBV20-1	SPSGGHEQY
.	.	TRBJ2-7	TRBV7-2	ASSLRGEQY
.	TRBD2	TRBJ2-1	TRBV5-4	ASSMGLGRNNEQF
.	TRBD1	TRBJ1-2	TRBV4-3	ASSQDVTGGGYGYT
.	.	TRBJ2-2	TRBV12-2	ASRLGIGGSRHTGELF
.	TRBD2	TRBJ2-3	TRBV18	ASSTGLAGGPDTQY
.	.	TRBJ1-1	TRBV7-2	ASSSSPAEAF
.	.	TRBJ2-5	TRBV28	ASSLWSGDQETQY
.	.	TRBJ2-7	TRBV18	ASSPNSGLNRGEQY
.	TRBD2	TRBJ2-7	TRBV11-1	ASSQSSGSNYEQY
once	.	TRBJ2-2	TRBV18	ASSPREPGGELF
few	.	TRBJ1-2	TRBV7-2	ASSFGRVNYGYT
.	.	TRBJ2-3	TRBV2	ASIYSGTQVYTDTQY
few	TRBD2	TRBJ2-1	TRBV27	ASSLKTSGRRDEQF
few	TRBD2	TRBJ2-3	TRBV28	ASSFTWEGPNIADTQY
.	TRBD1	TRBJ2-7	TRBV28	ASGTENYEQY
.	TRBD2	TRBJ2-5	TRBV7-2	ASSLAGGPMETQY
.	.	TRBJ2-7	TRBV14	ASSPGWPYEQY
.	.	TRBJ1-1	TRBV6-6	ASSYTRVTEAF
.	TRBD2	TRBJ2-2	TRBV7-3	ASSLKTGGQTGELF
.	TRBD2	TRBJ2-3	TRBV5-1	ASSRRERFTDTQY
.	TRBD1	TRBJ2-7	TRBV18	ASSPLDRGAYEQY
few	TRBD2	TRBJ2-3	TRBV4-2	ASSQAPGGRGTDTQY